The clone carrying this TCR beta chain was detected ten times or more. What it binds is not known. CDR3 and TCR beta VDJ profiling relied on genomic DNA as the template. TCRdb itself ran the reads through MiXCR, one entry per CDR3 protein. The table records a few hundred thousand distinct CDR3 sequences, roughly half of them present only once. The entry originates in a study of CD8+CD57+ T cells in acquired aplastic anemia. Study-wide background: Isolated CD4+ and CD8+ cells, once sorted, yielded DNA averaging roughly 3.2 ug.

V was pared by 4 bases and J by 4 bases, with 17 bases between. The CDR3 sequence is 15 residues long. Per the germline V gene, CDR1 is LGHDT and CDR2 is YNNKEL (reference sequence). General study points: Some 31 sequences, all CD8+ CDR3, were shared between patients and controls. Simpson's diversity of CD8+ cells was not significantly different in patients compared with controls.

This TCR came from a human donor with severe aplastic anemia or a healthy control (not recorded which). Sequenced: sorted CD4+, CD8+, or CD8+CD57+ T cells (not recorded which) from PBMCs. The genes are TRBV3-1 and TRBJ2-7; no clear D gene. The CDR3 DNA follows: TGTGCCAGCAGCCGAGCAGACGGAAGCCTTTACGAGCAGTACTTC. It specifies CASSRADGSLYEQYF.